Listed here are 28 T cell receptor beta chains from one sample, sequenced in a study of cytomegalovirus exposure and HLA in healthy donors. Sequenced by immunoSEQ multiplex PCR; TCRdb stores in-frame clones only, minus some. The table records about 330,000 clones, more than 80% of them present only once. Material for sequencing was PBMCs. These receptor sequences come from a woman under 30 in good health and CMV-seronegative.

V and J are TRBV2 and TRBJ1-2; 9 nucleotides agree with TRBD1. CDR1 and CDR2 from the germline V gene are SNHLY and FYNNEI. Germline trimming cut 7 bases from V and 8 bases from J; bases unmatched to any gene: 5. This CDR3 contains 12 residues. The CDR3 nucleotides read TGTGCCAGCACGGGACAGGGCAAAGGCTACACCTTC. Protein sequence: CASTGQGKGYTF.

The chain uses TRBV18 and TRBJ1-5; 8 nucleotides agree with TRBD1. The CDR3 length is 16 residues. V lost 5 bases to trimming and J lost 0 bases; unmatched junction nucleotides: 6. CDR1 and CDR2 from the germline V gene are KGHSH and LQKENI. The CDR3 is CASSSTRGLSNQPQHF. In DNA form, the CDR3 reads TGTGCCAGCTCATCGACCAGGGGGCTTAGCAATCAGCCCCAGCATTTT.

This clone was found many times. The chain couples TRBV6-4 to TRBJ2-7; 9 bases are shared with TRBD2. Losses at the gene ends were 3 bases for V and 0 bases for J; bases not matched to a gene: 0. This CDR3 contains 14 residues. Germline values: CDR1 MRHNA, CDR2 SNTAGT. CDR3 sequence: CASSELAGSYEQYF. CDR3 DNA: TGTGCCAGCAGTGAACTAGCGGGCTCCTACGAGCAGTACTTC.

V usage is TRBV28 and J usage is TRBJ1-5, with 9 bases fitting TRBD1. V lost 6 bases and J lost 7; bases outside the gene matches: 7. This CDR3 comprises 14 residues. Looked up from germline, CDR1 is MDHEN and CDR2 is SYDVKM. The CDR3 sequence: CASRSGTGWQPQHF. CDR3 DNA: TGTGCCAGCAGGTCTGGGACAGGGTGGCAGCCCCAGCATTTT. Full variable domain (missing parts from reference TRBV28 and TRBJ1-5): DVKVTQSSRYLVKRTGEKVFLECVQDMDHENMFWYRQDPGLGLRLIYFSYDVKMKEKGDIPEGYSVSREKKERFSLILESASTNQTSMYLCASRSGTGWQPQHFGDGTRLSIL.

The CDR3 reads CAWSGSSTGGMGYTF. The CDR3 nucleotides are TGTGCCTGGAGTGGATCTTCGACAGGGGGAATGGGCTACACCTTC. J is TRBJ1-2 and V is TRBV30; 9 nucleotides line up with TRBD1. Trimming removed 1 base from V and 8 bases from J; junction bases left unmatched: 11. This CDR3 region has 15 residues. Germline V gene lookup returns CDR1 GTSNPN and CDR2 SVGIG (reference sequence).

The gene calls are TRBV6-5 and TRBJ1-2, with TRBD1 as a possible D gene (5 bases). Per the germline V gene, CDR1 is MNHEY and CDR2 is SVGAGI. There are 11 residues in the CDR3. Trimming took off 8 bases at V and 4 bases at J, with 8 bases between the two ends. CDR3 nucleotides: TGTGCCAGCGGTGACAGCTATGGCTACACCTTC. Protein: CASGDSYGYTF.

The CDR3 DNA sequence: TGTGCCAGCAGTCCGCAGCCGGACAGGGGGGATCAGCCCCAGCATTTT. This gives the protein CASSPQPDRGDQPQHF. The V gene is TRBV28, the J gene TRBJ1-5, with 10 bases that match TRBD1. V lost 5 bases, J lost 5 bases, and 9 bases stayed unmatched. Germline lookup yields CDR1 MDHEN and CDR2 SYDVKM. The CDR3 is 16 amino acids.

The V gene is TRBV7-9, the J gene TRBJ2-4; 7 positions match TRBD2. This CDR3 contains 15 residues. The V gene's germline CDR1 is SEHNR and CDR2 FQNEAQ (reference sequence). Trimming at V came to 0 bases and at J to 8 bases, leaving 7 bases not matched to a gene. The CDR3 nucleotides are TGTGCCAGCAGCTTAGCTAGCGGGTGGGCGGACATTCAGTACTTC. This codes for CASSLASGWADIQYF.

This rearrangement joins TRBV30 to TRBJ2-1, with 12 positions matching TRBD2. The length of the CDR3 is 16 residues. CDR1 GTSNPN and CDR2 SVGIG come from the germline V gene (reference sequence). V was clipped by 2 bases and J by 9 bases; unmatched bases: 11. The CDR3 DNA reads TGTGCCTGGAGTAGGGAGGTGGCTAGCGGGAGGGTTGAGCAGTTCTTC. Translating it yields CAWSREVASGRVEQFF.

J is TRBJ2-7 and V is TRBV7-9; 9 nucleotides align to TRBD1. Losses at the gene ends were 0 bases for V and 3 bases for J; bases not matched to a gene: 3. The V gene's germline CDR1 is SEHNR and CDR2 FQNEAQ (reference sequence). The CDR3 loop spans 15 amino acids. CDR3 sequence (DNA): TGTGCCAGCAGCTTAGCAGAGACAGGGGGCTACGAGCAGTACTTC. Translated: CASSLAETGGYEQYF.

This clone appeared a few times. The rearrangement joins TRBV6-1 to TRBJ2-2; D not certain. Germline V gene sequence: CDR1 MNHNS, CDR2 SASEGT. Trimming removed 2 bases at V and 3 bases at J, with 10 bases between. The CDR3 has 15 residues. The CDR3 bases are TGTGCCAGCAGTGAAAGCCCGGGTGACACCGGGGAGCTGTTTTTT. Translating it yields CASSESPGDTGELFF.

V gene TRBV7-9 combines with J gene TRBJ2-7; TRBD2 aligns across 7 bases. From germline, CDR1 is SEHNR and CDR2 FQNEAQ (reference sequence). This CDR3 region has 14 residues. V lost 1 base and J lost 6; bases outside the gene matches: 6. The CDR3 nucleotides read TGTGCCAGCAGCTTAGTTGGACTAGTAGGCGAGCAGTACTTC. Translation: CASSLVGLVGEQYF. Full variable domain (missing parts from reference TRBV7-9 and TRBJ2-7): DTGVSQNPRHKITKRGQNVTFRCDPISEHNRLYWYRQTLGQGPEFLTYFQNEAQLEKSRLLSDRFSAERPKGSFSTLEIQRTEQGDSAMYLCASSLVGLVGEQYFGPGTRLTVT.

This chain links TRBV27 with TRBJ1-3, with 8 bases lining up with TRBD1. J gave up 2 bases and V 5 bases, and 2 bases lay outside the gene matches. The V gene's germline CDR1 is MNHEY and CDR2 SMNVEV (reference sequence). The CDR3 spans 14 residues. The CDR3 sequence is CASSGQGPGNTIYF. The CDR3, as DNA: TGTGCCAGCAGTGGACAGGGCCCTGGAAACACCATATATTTT.

This clone was counted a few times. The rearrangement joins TRBV27 to TRBJ1-2, with TRBD1 matching 8 bases. The CDR3 runs 13 residues. Germline assignment: CDR1 MNHEY and CDR2 SMNVEV (reference sequence). V gave up 8 bases and J gave up 7 bases; unmatched junction bases: 9. Written as DNA, the CDR3 is TGTGCCAGCCAACGGCAGGGGGCCGGTGGCTACACCTTC. Its translation: CASQRQGAGGYTF.

This rearrangement joins TRBV9 to TRBJ2-1, with TRBD2 matching 10 bases. J lost 8 bases, V lost 4 bases, and 12 bases had no gene match. Germline V gives CDR1 SGDLS, CDR2 YYNGEE. The CDR3 totals 16 residues. The CDR3 spells CASSPATQREGYEQFF. The DNA of the CDR3 is TGTGCCAGCAGCCCAGCCACCCAGCGGGAGGGCTATGAGCAGTTCTTC. The whole variable domain, remainder taken from reference TRBV9 and TRBJ2-1, is DSGVTQTPKHLITATGQRVTLRCSPRSGDLSVYWYQQSLDQGLQFLIQYYNGEERAKGNILERFSAQQFPDLHSELNLSSLELGDSALYFCASSPATQREGYEQFFGPGTRLTVL.

This chain links TRBV27 with TRBJ2-7, with D hard to call. V was trimmed by 5 bases and J by 2 bases, leaving 16 bases between them. The germline V gene encodes CDR1 MNHEY and CDR2 SMNVEV (reference sequence). CDR3 length: 15 residues. The chain's CDR3 is CASSPRMEPAYEQYF. The CDR3 DNA reads TGTGCCAGCAGTCCCCGGATGGAGCCGGCCTACGAGCAGTACTTC.

This clone has just one count. The V and J genes are TRBV6-5 and TRBJ2-3, with D possibly matching TRBD2 (5 bases). V dropped 2 bases and J dropped 0 bases, with 6 bases sitting between them. CDR1 and CDR2 (germline): MNHEY, SVGAGI. The CDR3 totals 14 residues. CDR3 DNA: TGTGCCAGCAGTTACGGCGGGAGCACAGATACGCAGTATTTT. It translates to CASSYGGSTDTQYF.

The rearrangement joins TRBV9 to TRBJ2-7; 7 bases agree with TRBD1. The CDR3 spans 17 residues. V dropped 3 bases and J dropped 2; count of bases not matched to a gene: 14. Germline-derived CDR1 and CDR2 are SGDLS and YYNGEE. CDR3 region: CASSATTTGVGTYEQYF. CDR3 nucleotides: TGTGCCAGCAGCGCAACAACCACAGGGGTGGGAACCTACGAGCAGTACTTC.

The rearrangement uses TRBV2 and TRBJ2-1; D call uncertain. Germline CDR1 and CDR2: SNHLY and FYNNEI. The CDR3 has 14 residues. The V and J ends lost 4 bases and 2 bases respectively, with 9 bases between them. The CDR3, as DNA: TGTGCCAGCAGTGCTGTCCTTGCCTACAATGAGCAGTTCTTC. As protein: CASSAVLAYNEQFF.

This chain joins TRBV5-1 and TRBJ1-1; TRBD1 matches 8 bases. V trimming: 2 bases; J trimming: 0 bases; junction bases outside the gene matches: 9. The CDR3 length is 17 residues. The germline gives CDR1 SGHRS, CDR2 YFSETQ. The CDR3 DNA follows: TGCGCCAGCAGCTTCTCAGGGACAGGAAACATGAACACTGAAGCTTTCTTT. The encoded protein is CASSFSGTGNMNTEAFF.

CDR3 residues: CASSPTAMGAWGEAFF. CDR3 in DNA: TGCGCCAGCAGCCCCACTGCTATGGGGGCCTGGGGTGAAGCTTTCTTT. This sequence joins TRBV4-3 and TRBJ1-1, with D possibly TRBD1 on 6 matching bases. Deletions cut 4 bases from V and 7 bases from J, with 22 bases between. The CDR3 is 16 residues long. Germline-derived CDR1 and CDR2 are LGHNA and YSLEER.

The chain couples TRBV10-1 to TRBJ2-2; the match to TRBD2 covers 16 bases. The CDR3 runs to 21 residues. Germline V gene data show CDR1 as WNHNN and CDR2 as SYGVQD (reference sequence). With 0 bases clipped from V and 3 bases from J, the junction kept 10 bases outside the gene matches. CDR3 nucleotides: TGCGCCAGCAGTGAGTCGGGGACTAGCGGGAGGGCCCCCACTGACACCGGGGAGCTGTTTTTT. It yields the protein CASSESGTSGRAPTDTGELFF.

V is TRBV9 and J is TRBJ2-2; 10 bases line up with TRBD1. Germline CDR1 reads SGDLS; CDR2 reads YYNGEE. The length of the CDR3 is 14 residues. J gave up 3 bases and V 5 bases, and 1 base lay outside the gene matches. The CDR3 reads CASRTGGDTGELFF. In nucleotides, the CDR3 is TGTGCCAGCAGGACAGGGGGCGACACCGGGGAGCTGTTTTTT.

Details on this clone: Other DNA sequences in the sample encode the same CDR3. The chain is built from TRBV6-5 and TRBJ2-2, with D possibly matching TRBD2 (5 bases). The CDR3 totals 14 residues. V dropped 0 bases and J dropped 4 bases, with 6 bases sitting between them. From germline, CDR1 is MNHEY and CDR2 SVGAGI. The CDR3 sequence is CASSYSLATGELFF. CDR3 nucleotides: TGTGCCAGCAGTTACTCCCTAGCCACCGGGGAGCTGTTTTTT.

V gene TRBV5-4 combines with J gene TRBJ2-7; weak D call: TRBD1 (6 bases). Per the germline V gene, CDR1 is SGHNT and CDR2 is YYREEE (reference sequence). Trimming took off 0 bases at V and 6 bases at J, with 16 bases between the two ends. The CDR3 covers 15 residues. The CDR3 region is CASSLEVGGVLEQYF. The DNA for the CDR3 is TGTGCCAGCAGCTTGGAGGTAGGGGGAGTTCTCGAGCAGTACTTC.

The chain uses TRBV7-2 and TRBJ1-5; TRBD1 aligns across 8 bases. Germline trimming cut 6 bases from V and 5 bases from J; bases unmatched to any gene: 6. The CDR3 has 14 amino acids. Germline values: CDR1 SGHTA, CDR2 FQGNSA. The CDR3 reads CASSSQGGDQPQHF. In DNA, the CDR3 is TGTGCCAGCAGTTCACAGGGGGGGGATCAGCCCCAGCATTTT. Supplemented by reference TRBV7-2 and TRBJ1-5, the full variable domain reads GAGVSQSPSNKVTEKGKDVELRCDPISGHTALYWYRQSLGQGLEFLIYFQGNSAPDKSGLPSDRFSAERTGGSVSTLTIQRTQQEDSAVYLCASSSQGGDQPQHFGDGTRLSIL.

V and J are TRBV4-1 and TRBJ2-7; maybe TRBD2 (7 bases). The V and J ends lost 1 base and 5 bases respectively, with 18 bases between them. The CDR3 runs to 16 residues. Germline V gene sequence: CDR1 MGHRA, CDR2 YSYEKL. CDR3 sequence reads: CASSQVAKGRGNEQYF. The CDR3 nucleotides read TGCGCCAGCAGCCAAGTGGCGAAGGGGAGGGGGAACGAGCAGTACTTC.

This chain joins TRBV7-2 and TRBJ2-1, with 9 bases that match TRBD2. Trimming removed 4 bases from V and 15 bases from J; junction bases left unmatched: 4. This CDR3 has 11 amino acids. Germline assignment: CDR1 SGHTA and CDR2 FQGNSA. CDR3 nucleotide sequence: TGTGCCAGCAGCTCGGCGGGACTAGCGTTCTTC. Translating it yields CASSSAGLAFF.